Listed below are T cell receptor beta chains from one sample, sequenced in a study of blood T cell repertoires in COVID-19. The method was immunoSEQ multiplex PCR; TCRdb's version includes in-frame clones alone and lacks a portion of them. The sample consists of 100,000 to 120,000 clones, 76% of them appearing once. The material sequenced was peripheral blood. These receptors came from a woman at least 80 years old with acute or convalescent COVID-19. Both conserved end residues are part of each CDR3. Each record gives: clone size, J gene, D gene, V gene, CDR3 protein, CDR3 DNA. The D gene is left open where the match is weak. Only some rows state a clone size, as once, few, many or a class for expanded clones.

- TRBJ2-7 - TRBV6-5 CASTPSGYYEQYF TGTGCCAGCACGCCCTCGGGATACTACGAGCAGTACTTC
few TRBJ2-7 TRBD1 TRBV28 CASRLQGAYEQYF TGTGCCAGCAGGCTCCAGGGGGCGTACGAGCAGTACTTC
- TRBJ2-1 - TRBV4-1 CASRGVIYNEQFF TGCGCCAGCAGAGGAGTGATTTACAATGAGCAGTTCTTC
once TRBJ2-7 TRBD2 TRBV28 CASSTSGRGGYEQYF TGTGCCAGCAGCACTAGCGGGAGAGGGGGCTACGAGCAGTACTTC
- TRBJ1-1 - TRBV3-1/TRBV3-2 CASSPEVWRNTEAFF TGTGCCAGCAGCCCCGAGGTATGGCGGAACACTGAAGCTTTCTTT
- TRBJ1-1 - TRBV23-1 CASSQSHGIQGPTEAFF TGCGCCAGCAGTCAATCCCATGGTATTCAGGGTCCCACTGAAGCTTTCTTT
- TRBJ2-7 TRBD2 TRBV2 CASRGSGGAYEQYF TGTGCCAGCAGGGGGAGCGGGGGGGCCTACGAGCAGTACTTC
once TRBJ2-3 TRBD2 TRBV28 CASRRAGVADTQYF TGTGCCAGCAGACGAGCGGGAGTGGCAGATACGCAGTATTTT
- TRBJ2-1 TRBD2 TRBV28 CASSLPTSGVYNEQFF TGTGCCAGCAGTTTGCCGACTAGCGGGGTCTACAATGAGCAGTTCTTC
few TRBJ1-1 - TRBV30 CAWLPTGGEAFF TGTGCCTGGCTCCCGACAGGCGGTGAAGCTTTCTTT
- TRBJ2-3 - TRBV7-9 CASSLVLGTDTQYF TGTGCCAGCAGCTTAGTACTAGGCACAGATACGCAGTATTTT
- TRBJ2-3 TRBD2 TRBV29-1 CSVPAGVGTDTQYF TGCAGCGTCCCCGCGGGGGTAGGCACAGATACGCAGTATTTT
- TRBJ2-3 - TRBV5-6 CASSLLGSSTDTQYF TGTGCCAGCAGCTTGCTTGGTAGCAGCACAGATACGCAGTATTTT
- TRBJ2-3 TRBD2 TRBV3-1/TRBV3-2 CASSPLGLAGGRDTQYF TGTGCCAGCAGCCCCTTAGGACTAGCGGGGGGCAGGGATACGCAGTATTTT
- TRBJ2-6 - TRBV18 CASSHDSSGANVLTF TGTGCCAGCTCCCACGACAGTTCAGGGGCCAACGTCCTGACTTTC
- TRBJ2-3 TRBD2 TRBV10-3 CAISHSRGGDTQYF TGTGCCATCAGTCACTCGCGGGGGGGTGATACGCAGTATTTT
few TRBJ1-3 - TRBV7-2 CASSLSAGNTIYF TGTGCCAGCAGCTTATCGGCTGGAAACACCATATATTTT
- TRBJ2-3 TRBD2 TRBV2 CASKRWTSGRGTDTQYF TGTGCCAGCAAACGTTGGACTAGCGGGAGGGGAACAGATACGCAGTATTTT
- TRBJ1-6 TRBD1 TRBV7-2 CASSLKQGNSPLHF TGTGCCAGCAGCTTAAAACAGGGGAATTCACCCCTCCACTTT
- TRBJ1-2 TRBD1 TRBV4-2 CASSLQRDRDGYTF TGTGCCAGCAGCCTTCAGCGGGACAGGGATGGCTACACCTTC
- TRBJ2-3 TRBD2 TRBV7-2 CASSLQGGRGLFPDTQYF TGTGCCAGCAGCTTACAGGGCGGGAGGGGTTTATTCCCAGATACGCAGTATTTT
- TRBJ1-2 - TRBV24-1 CATSDPGTSDGYTF TGTGCCACCAGTGATCCCGGGACTTCGGATGGCTACACCTTC
- TRBJ1-4 - TRBV4-3 CASSPGASATNEKLFF TGCGCCAGCAGCCCAGGGGCATCTGCAACTAATGAAAAACTGTTTTTT
- TRBJ2-3 TRBD2 TRBV9 CASSVGGGADTQYF TGTGCCAGCAGCGTAGGCGGGGGGGCGGATACGCAGTATTTT
- TRBJ2-3 - TRBV29-1 CSFGQGGDTQYF TGCAGTTTCGGGCAGGGAGGCGATACGCAGTATTTT
- TRBJ1-5 - TRBV7-9 CASSFSGEQPQHF TGTGCCAGCAGCTTTTCAGGGGAGCAGCCCCAGCATTTT
- TRBJ2-1 TRBD1 TRBV6-5 CASRRGQEYYNEQFF TGTGCCAGCAGAAGAGGACAGGAGTACTACAATGAGCAGTTCTTC
- TRBJ2-2 TRBD1 TRBV7-6 CASSLVVPAGGGRVGELFF TGTGCCAGCAGCTTAGTAGTCCCCGCAGGGGGCGGTCGTGTCGGGGAGCTGTTTTTT
- TRBJ1-1 - TRBV7-6 CASSPLEGTEAFF TGTGCCAGCAGCCCCTTAGAGGGCACTGAAGCTTTCTTT
- TRBJ2-3 TRBD1 TRBV9 CASSSRTGRTDTQYF TGTGCCAGCAGCTCCCGGACAGGGCGCACAGATACGCAGTATTTT
- TRBJ1-1 - TRBV6-4 CASTETGNTEAFF TGTGCCAGCACTGAGACAGGGAACACTGAAGCTTTCTTT
once TRBJ2-5 TRBD2 TRBV10-1 CASSPGGGREETQYF TGCGCCAGCAGCCCCGGGGGAGGGAGGGAGGAGACCCAGTACTTC
- TRBJ2-7 - TRBV29-1 CSVEVMATGSGEQYF TGCAGCGTTGAAGTCATGGCCACAGGGAGCGGAGAGCAGTACTTC
- TRBJ2-3 - TRBV5-1 CASSSAVEPSTDTQYF TGCGCCAGCAGCTCTGCCGTAGAGCCGAGCACAGATACGCAGTATTTT
- TRBJ1-4 TRBD1 TRBV4-1 CASSQGRGQENEKLFF TGCGCCAGCAGCCAAGGGAGGGGACAGGAAAACGAAAAACTGTTTTTT
- TRBJ1-1 - TRBV28 CASSLIQDTEAFF TGTGCCAGCAGTTTAATACAGGACACTGAAGCTTTCTTT
- TRBJ2-3 TRBD2 TRBV7-6 CASSLARGTGGTQYF TGTGCCAGCAGCTTAGCGCGGGGGACTGGGGGTACGCAGTATTTT
few TRBJ2-1 - TRBV27 CASSSQGRSYNEQFF TGTGCCAGCAGTTCACAGGGTAGGTCCTACAATGAGCAGTTCTTC
few TRBJ1-2 TRBD1 TRBV28 CASSLGGDRGVYGYTF TGTGCCAGCAGTTTAGGAGGGGACAGGGGCGTATACGGCTACACCTTC
- TRBJ2-5 - TRBV5-6 CASSLVEGETQYF TGTGCCAGCAGCTTGGTGGAGGGGGAGACCCAGTACTTC
- TRBJ1-1 - TRBV5-4 CASSLGVVKTEAFF TGTGCCAGCAGCTTGGGAGTCGTGAAGACTGAAGCTTTCTTT
- TRBJ1-4 - TRBV27 CASKEQGTNEKLFF TGTGCCAGCAAGGAACAGGGAACTAATGAAAAACTGTTTTTT
- TRBJ1-6 - TRBV25-1 CASRGGGYLVF TGTGCCAGCAGAGGGGGAGGGTACTTGGTCTTT
- TRBJ2-4 TRBD1 TRBV4-2 CASSQDDRVFKNIQYF TGTGCCAGCAGCCAAGACGACAGGGTATTCAAAAACATTCAGTACTTC
- TRBJ1-4 TRBD1 TRBV5-5 CASSFRDRGDEKLFF TGTGCCAGCAGCTTCCGGGACAGGGGGGACGAAAAACTGTTTTTT
- TRBJ2-4 - TRBV19 CASSPKPGVAKNIQYF TGTGCCAGTAGCCCTAAACCGGGGGTAGCCAAAAACATTCAGTACTTC
- TRBJ2-7 TRBD1 TRBV28 CASIEGQGAYEQYF TGTGCCAGCATCGAGGGACAGGGGGCCTACGAGCAGTACTTC
- TRBJ2-7 TRBD2 TRBV5-1 CASSLAGTSGILSYEQYF TGCGCCAGCAGCTTGGCAGGGACTAGCGGGATTTTATCCTACGAGCAGTACTTC
- TRBJ2-5 TRBD1 TRBV5-1 CASSSGAGQGQETQYF TGCGCCAGCAGCTCTGGGGCCGGACAGGGCCAAGAGACCCAGTACTTC
- TRBJ2-1 TRBD1 TRBV7-8 CASRRTTGGDEQFF TGTGCCAGCAGACGAACTACAGGGGGCGATGAGCAGTTCTTC
- TRBJ1-2 - TRBV5-1 CASSLRDISSDYTF TGCGCCAGCAGCTTGAGGGACATTTCGTCGGACTACACCTTC